These T cell receptor beta chains were read from a single sample in a study of Ad26.COV2.S vaccination and SARS-CoV-2 variants. Only in-frame clones appear in the TCRdb table, and some are missing; sequencing was by immunoSEQ multiplex PCR. The repertoire consists of 350,000 to 450,000 clones, with roughly nine tenths occurring once and the leading ten covering 3.9%. The sequencing here drew on peripheral blood, taken after recovery from COVID-19. All receptors derive from a human donor who had recovered from COVID-19. CDR3s include the opening cysteine and the closing phenylalanine or tryptophan. A D gene is named only where the DNA matches it firmly. Size is omitted from some rows. Given values are once, few, many or a class for expanded clones.

J: TRBJ1-2
size: NA
D: NA
V: TRBV7-2
CDR3: CASRLTGLYGYTF
DNA: TGTGCCAGCAGGTTAACAGGGCTCTATGGCTACACCTTC

J: TRBJ1-6
size: once
D: NA
V: TRBV5-3
CDR3: CARSSCRAGIPLHF
DNA: TGTGCCAGAAGCTCTTGCCGCGCCGGTATCCCCCTCCACTTT

J: TRBJ1-1
size: NA
D: NA
V: TRBV18
CDR3: CASSPGENTEAFF
DNA: TGTGCCAGCTCACCGGGGGAGAACACTGAAGCTTTCTTT

J: TRBJ1-1
size: NA
D: TRBD1
V: TRBV6-5
CDR3: CASSYYVGQKNTEAFF
DNA: TGTGCCAGCAGTTACTATGTGGGACAGAAGAACACTGAAGCTTTCTTT

J: TRBJ1-1
size: once
D: NA
V: TRBV3-1/TRBV3-2
CDR3: CASSLSEANSEAFF
DNA: TGTGCCAGCAGCCTGTCAGAGGCGAACTCTGAAGCTTTCTTT

J: TRBJ1-5
size: NA
D: NA
V: TRBV5-1
CDR3: CASSYGAGDQPQHF
DNA: TGCGCCAGCAGCTACGGGGCCGGGGATCAGCCCCAGCATTTT

J: TRBJ1-5
size: NA
D: NA
V: TRBV20-1
CDR3: CSASGQPISNQPQHF
DNA: TGCAGTGCTAGTGGACAGCCGATTAGCAATCAGCCCCAGCATTTT

J: TRBJ1-2
size: NA
D: TRBD1
V: TRBV6-2/TRBV6-3
CDR3: CASSYLGQAYGYTF
DNA: TGTGCCAGCAGTTACTTAGGACAGGCCTATGGCTACACCTTC

J: TRBJ1-1
size: NA
D: NA
V: TRBV5-1
CDR3: CASSFQGNTEAFF
DNA: TGCGCCAGCAGCTTTCAGGGAAACACTGAAGCTTTCTTT

J: TRBJ1-3
size: NA
D: NA
V: TRBV24-1
CDR3: CATSDKGSSSGNTIYF
DNA: TGTGCCACCAGTGATAAGGGCAGCAGCTCTGGAAACACCATATATTTT

J: TRBJ2-7
size: NA
D: TRBD1
V: TRBV12-5
CDR3: CASGLGTDEQYF
DNA: TGTGCTAGTGGCTTGGGGACAGACGAGCAGTACTTC

J: TRBJ1-4
size: NA
D: NA
V: TRBV6-5
CDR3: CASSYSFQGSEKLFF
DNA: TGTGCCAGCAGTTACTCGTTTCAGGGGAGTGAAAAACTGTTTTTT

J: TRBJ1-2
size: NA
D: NA
V: TRBV4-3
CDR3: CASSQEEGSYGYTF
DNA: TGCGCCAGCAGCCAAGAGGAGGGGTCCTATGGCTACACCTTC

J: TRBJ1-2
size: few
D: NA
V: TRBV9
CDR3: CASRTAYGYTF
DNA: TGTGCCAGCAGGACAGCGTACGGCTACACCTTC

J: TRBJ1-1
size: NA
D: NA
V: TRBV5-8
CDR3: CAMGPEWVNTEAFF
DNA: TGTGCCATGGGGCCCGAGTGGGTAAACACTGAAGCTTTCTTT

J: TRBJ2-2
size: NA
D: TRBD1
V: TRBV24-1
CDR3: CATSDLEDRGNEAGELFF
DNA: TGTGCCACCAGTGATTTGGAGGACAGGGGTAATGAGGCCGGGGAGCTGTTTTTT

J: TRBJ1-1
size: NA
D: TRBD1
V: TRBV5-4
CDR3: CASSSRQGAFTEAFF
DNA: TGTGCCAGCAGCTCCCGACAGGGGGCGTTCACTGAAGCTTTCTTT

J: TRBJ1-2
size: NA
D: NA
V: TRBV12-3/TRBV12-4
CDR3: CASSSTGHYGYTF
DNA: TGTGCCAGCAGTTCGACAGGTCACTATGGCTACACCTTC

J: TRBJ1-1
size: few
D: NA
V: TRBV6-4
CDR3: CASSWDEDTEAFF
DNA: TGTGCCAGCAGCTGGGACGAGGACACTGAAGCTTTCTTT

J: TRBJ2-7
size: few
D: NA
V: TRBV19
CDR3: CASSENRGGQQYF
DNA: TGTGCCAGTAGTGAAAATAGGGGTGGGCAGCAGTACTTC

J: TRBJ1-5
size: NA
D: TRBD1
V: TRBV6-6
CDR3: CASSLGQGAYPQHF
DNA: TGTGCCAGCAGCTTGGGACAGGGGGCGTATCCCCAGCATTTT

J: TRBJ1-1
size: NA
D: NA
V: TRBV5-1
CDR3: CASSPKGGGSTEAFF
DNA: TGCGCCAGCAGCCCTAAGGGGGGCGGAAGCACTGAAGCTTTCTTT

J: TRBJ2-1
size: NA
D: NA
V: TRBV29-1
CDR3: CSGGAGNEQFF
DNA: TGCAGCGGAGGGGCGGGGAATGAGCAGTTCTTC

J: TRBJ1-2
size: NA
D: NA
V: TRBV27
CDR3: CASSFADRDYGYTF
DNA: TGTGCCAGCAGTTTTGCGGACAGAGATTATGGCTACACCTTC

J: TRBJ2-7
size: NA
D: TRBD2
V: TRBV27
CDR3: CASSFSSGGTYEQYF
DNA: TGTGCCAGCAGTTTTTCTAGCGGGGGAACCTACGAGCAGTACTTC

J: TRBJ1-2
size: NA
D: NA
V: TRBV9
CDR3: CASSSPVGGSYGYTF
DNA: TGTGCCAGCAGCTCTCCGGTGGGGGGCAGCTATGGCTACACCTTC

J: TRBJ1-4
size: NA
D: TRBD1
V: TRBV28
CDR3: CASSLPGGDRVRKLFF
DNA: TGTGCCAGCAGTTTACCTGGGGGGGACAGGGTTCGAAAACTGTTTTTT

J: TRBJ2-7
size: NA
D: NA
V: TRBV7-8
CDR3: CASSFLAGGYEQYF
DNA: TGTGCCAGCAGCTTTCTGGCCGGGGGTTACGAGCAGTACTTC

J: TRBJ2-1
size: NA
D: NA
V: TRBV12-3/TRBV12-4
CDR3: CASSHQDNEQFF
DNA: TGTGCCAGCAGTCACCAGGACAATGAGCAGTTCTTC

J: TRBJ2-5
size: NA
D: TRBD1
V: TRBV4-2
CDR3: CASSQDSQGAGETQYF
DNA: TGTGCCAGCAGCCAAGATAGCCAGGGGGCTGGGGAGACCCAGTACTTC

J: TRBJ2-3
size: NA
D: NA
V: TRBV21-1
CDR3: CASSKALLRNTQYF
DNA: TGTGCCAGCAGCAAAGCCCTCCTTCGGAATACGCAGTATTTT

J: TRBJ1-1
size: NA
D: NA
V: TRBV7-6
CDR3: CASSLAGQPNTEAFF
DNA: TGTGCCAGCAGCTTAGCGGGGCAGCCGAACACTGAAGCTTTCTTT

J: TRBJ2-3
size: NA
D: NA
V: TRBV13
CDR3: CASSEPEGADTDTQYF
DNA: TGTGCCAGCAGTGAGCCTGAGGGCGCGGACACAGATACGCAGTATTTT

J: TRBJ2-4
size: NA
D: NA
V: TRBV2
CDR3: CASSDWTGLRRNIQYF
DNA: TGTGCCAGCAGTGATTGGACGGGCCTACGACGAAACATTCAGTACTTC

J: TRBJ2-7
size: NA
D: TRBD1
V: TRBV10-3
CDR3: CAISGTVAYEQYF
DNA: TGTGCCATCAGCGGGACAGTAGCCTACGAGCAGTACTTC

J: TRBJ2-5
size: NA
D: TRBD1
V: TRBV6-6
CDR3: CASSRDSYGTQYF
DNA: TGTGCCAGCAGTCGGGACAGCTACGGGACCCAGTACTTC

J: TRBJ2-4
size: NA
D: NA
V: TRBV2
CDR3: CASSRDGGPIQYF
DNA: TGTGCCAGCAGCCGGGACGGCGGGCCAATTCAGTACTTC

J: TRBJ1-3
size: NA
D: NA
V: TRBV20-1
CDR3: CSASFDSGNTIYF
DNA: TGCAGTGCTAGTTTTGACTCTGGAAACACCATATATTTT

J: TRBJ2-5
size: NA
D: TRBD1
V: TRBV5-1
CDR3: CASSSGQGRETQYF
DNA: TGCGCCAGCAGCTCGGGACAGGGCCGGGAGACCCAGTACTTC

J: TRBJ2-7
size: NA
D: NA
V: TRBV6-6
CDR3: CASSYEVYEQYF
DNA: TGTGCCAGCAGTTACGAAGTTTACGAGCAGTACTTC

J: TRBJ2-7
size: NA
D: NA
V: TRBV5-6
CDR3: CASSRGVLVDEQYF
DNA: TGTGCCAGCAGCCGAGGGGTCCTTGTGGACGAGCAGTACTTC

J: TRBJ1-5
size: NA
D: NA
V: TRBV6-1
CDR3: CASSEEGNQPQHF
DNA: TGTGCCAGCAGTGAAGAGGGCAATCAGCCCCAGCATTTT

J: TRBJ1-2
size: NA
D: NA
V: TRBV27
CDR3: CASSLSPSDRSYGYTF
DNA: TGTGCCAGCAGTTTATCCCCCTCGGACAGAAGCTATGGCTACACCTTC

J: TRBJ1-2
size: NA
D: NA
V: TRBV9
CDR3: CASSVANQTNYGYTF
DNA: TGTGCCAGCAGCGTAGCTAACCAAACCAACTATGGCTACACCTTC

J: TRBJ2-7
size: NA
D: NA
V: TRBV10-3
CDR3: CAIRHSGSFSYEQYF
DNA: TGTGCCATTCGGCACAGTGGCAGTTTCTCCTACGAGCAGTACTTC

J: TRBJ1-1
size: NA
D: NA
V: TRBV10-3
CDR3: CAISEGQDRNTEAFF
DNA: TGTGCCATCAGTGAGGGGCAGGACAGGAACACTGAAGCTTTCTTT

J: TRBJ2-1
size: NA
D: NA
V: TRBV5-6
CDR3: CASSLRFPYNEQFF
DNA: TGTGCCAGCAGCTTGAGGTTCCCATACAATGAGCAGTTCTTC

J: TRBJ1-5
size: NA
D: NA
V: TRBV5-6
CDR3: CASSYGGGGQPQHF
DNA: TGTGCCAGCAGCTACGGAGGGGGGGGTCAGCCCCAGCATTTT

J: TRBJ2-5
size: NA
D: NA
V: TRBV18
CDR3: CASSQYQETQYF
DNA: TGTGCCAGCTCACAGTACCAAGAGACCCAGTACTTC

J: TRBJ2-1
size: NA
D: NA
V: TRBV11-2
CDR3: CASSPVGGAYNEQFF
DNA: TGTGCCAGCAGCCCAGTCGGTGGTGCCTACAATGAGCAGTTCTTC

J: TRBJ1-1
size: NA
D: NA
V: TRBV7-9
CDR3: CASSQKGGGAEAFF
DNA: TGTGCCAGCAGCCAAAAAGGAGGGGGGGCTGAAGCTTTCTTT

J: TRBJ1-3
size: NA
D: TRBD1
V: TRBV9
CDR3: CASSVGQGPGNTIYF
DNA: TGTGCCAGCAGCGTGGGACAGGGGCCTGGAAACACCATATATTTT

J: TRBJ2-7
size: NA
D: NA
V: TRBV6-5
CDR3: CASSYPGTPYEQYF
DNA: TGTGCCAGCAGTTATCCCGGGACCCCCTACGAGCAGTACTTC

J: TRBJ1-1
size: NA
D: NA
V: TRBV7-2
CDR3: CASSPRSGINTEAFF
DNA: TGTGCCAGCAGCCCCCGTTCGGGGATCAACACTGAAGCTTTCTTT

J: TRBJ1-4
size: NA
D: NA
V: TRBV3-1/TRBV3-2
CDR3: CASSHRPTGGAEKLFF
DNA: TGTGCCAGCAGCCACCGCCCGACCGGGGGCGCTGAAAAACTGTTTTTT

J: TRBJ2-7
size: NA
D: TRBD2
V: TRBV19
CDR3: CASSIGGRAYEQYF
DNA: TGTGCCAGTAGTATAGGCGGGAGAGCCTACGAGCAGTACTTC

J: TRBJ2-7
size: few
D: NA
V: TRBV29-1
CDR3: CSVEVPPWEEQYF
DNA: TGCAGCGTTGAGGTCCCACCCTGGGAAGAGCAGTACTTC

J: TRBJ2-2
size: NA
D: NA
V: TRBV10-3
CDR3: CAISVGGEPGELFF
DNA: TGTGCCATCAGTGTTGGAGGGGAGCCCGGGGAGCTGTTTTTT